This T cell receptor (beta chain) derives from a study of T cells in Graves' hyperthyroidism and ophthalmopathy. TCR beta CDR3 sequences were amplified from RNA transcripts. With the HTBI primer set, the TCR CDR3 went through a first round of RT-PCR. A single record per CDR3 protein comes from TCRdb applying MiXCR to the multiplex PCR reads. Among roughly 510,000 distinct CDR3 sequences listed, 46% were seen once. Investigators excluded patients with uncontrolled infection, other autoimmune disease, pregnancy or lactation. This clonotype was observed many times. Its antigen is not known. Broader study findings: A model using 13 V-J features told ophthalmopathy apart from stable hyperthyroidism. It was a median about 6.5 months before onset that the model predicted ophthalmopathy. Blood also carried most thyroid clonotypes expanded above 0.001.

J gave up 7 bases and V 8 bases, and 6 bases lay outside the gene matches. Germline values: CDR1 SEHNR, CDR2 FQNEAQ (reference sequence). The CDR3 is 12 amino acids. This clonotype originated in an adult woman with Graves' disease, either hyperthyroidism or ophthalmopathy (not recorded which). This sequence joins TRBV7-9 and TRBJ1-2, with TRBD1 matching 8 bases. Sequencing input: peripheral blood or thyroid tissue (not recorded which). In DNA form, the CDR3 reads TGTGCCAGCCCCGGGACAGGAAGTGGCTACACCTTC. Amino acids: CASPGTGSGYTF.